A selection of T cell receptor beta chains follows, all from one sample in a study of control samples from healthy donors and cancer patients. Sequenced by immunoSEQ multiplex PCR; TCRdb stores in-frame clones only, minus some. The table lists under 200,000 clones, 94% of them singletons. The sample was blood. Receptors were obtained from a woman between 40 and 55 years old in good health. Both conserved end residues are part of each CDR3. Fields, in order: clone size, J gene, D gene, V gene, CDR3 protein, CDR3 DNA. D genes are given only for firm matches. A clone size is listed for some rows: how often the clone was seen (once, few, many), or a class if it is expanded.

size: NA
J: TRBJ2-7
D: TRBD2
V: TRBV9
CDR3: CASSVGRLAGLSEQYF
DNA: TGTGCCAGCAGCGTAGGTCGGCTAGCGGGACTATCCGAGCAGTACTTC

size: NA
J: TRBJ1-1
D: NA
V: TRBV7-9
CDR3: CASSQVLNTEAFF
DNA: TGTGCCAGCAGCCAAGTATTGAACACTGAAGCTTTCTTT

size: NA
J: TRBJ2-5
D: TRBD1
V: TRBV30
CDR3: CAWASGTVTGTQYF
DNA: TGTGCCTGGGCCTCCGGGACAGTAACGGGGACCCAGTACTTC

size: many
J: TRBJ1-3
D: NA
V: TRBV7-7
CDR3: CASSPGAGAGNTIYF
DNA: TGTGCCAGCAGCCCAGGGGCAGGTGCTGGAAACACCATATATTTT

size: NA
J: TRBJ2-1
D: TRBD2
V: TRBV18
CDR3: CASSPNEGPASGAPQNEQFF
DNA: TGTGCCAGCTCACCAAATGAGGGGCCGGCTAGCGGGGCTCCGCAAAATGAGCAGTTCTTC

size: NA
J: TRBJ2-3
D: NA
V: TRBV6-2/TRBV6-3
CDR3: CASSPLRRRPDTQYF
DNA: TGTGCCAGCAGCCCACTCCGGCGCCGACCAGATACGCAGTATTTT

size: NA
J: TRBJ2-3
D: NA
V: TRBV12-5
CDR3: CASGPGATLADTQYF
DNA: TGTGCTAGTGGGCCCGGAGCGACCCTCGCAGATACGCAGTATTTT

size: NA
J: TRBJ2-3
D: TRBD2
V: TRBV5-4
CDR3: CASSFAGGSDTQYF
DNA: TGTGCCAGCAGCTTCGCGGGAGGATCAGATACGCAGTATTTT

size: NA
J: TRBJ2-3
D: TRBD1
V: TRBV4-3
CDR3: CASSQDRAADTQYF
DNA: TGCGCCAGCAGCCAGGACAGGGCCGCAGATACGCAGTATTTT

size: NA
J: TRBJ2-4
D: TRBD2
V: TRBV12-5
CDR3: CASGSGLAVAKNIQYF
DNA: TGTGCTAGTGGTTCCGGACTAGCGGTAGCCAAAAACATTCAGTACTTC

size: NA
J: TRBJ2-7
D: NA
V: TRBV4-3
CDR3: CASSQNQGISYEQYF
DNA: TGCGCCAGCAGCCAAAACCAGGGGATCTCCTACGAGCAGTACTTC

size: NA
J: TRBJ1-2
D: NA
V: TRBV6-2/TRBV6-3
CDR3: CASSYSTGDYGYTF
DNA: TGTGCCAGCAGTTACTCGACTGGGGACTATGGCTACACCTTC

size: NA
J: TRBJ1-1
D: NA
V: TRBV27
CDR3: CASSPEWMNTEAFF
DNA: TGTGCCAGCAGCCCCGAGTGGATGAACACTGAAGCTTTCTTT

size: NA
J: TRBJ1-2
D: TRBD1
V: TRBV5-8
CDR3: CASSWDRGRSGGYTF
DNA: TGTGCCAGCAGTTGGGACAGGGGGCGATCGGGAGGCTACACCTTC

size: NA
J: TRBJ2-7
D: NA
V: TRBV11-2
CDR3: CASSQEGLGVYRADEQYF
DNA: TGTGCCAGCAGCCAGGAAGGACTTGGGGTGTACAGGGCGGACGAGCAGTACTTC

size: NA
J: TRBJ1-5
D: TRBD1
V: TRBV28
CDR3: CASSPESGTGHSNQPQHF
DNA: TGTGCCAGCAGTCCTGAATCGGGGACAGGGCATAGCAATCAGCCCCAGCATTTT

size: once
J: TRBJ2-3
D: NA
V: TRBV2
CDR3: CASWGVRTPSDTQYF
DNA: TGTGCCAGCTGGGGTGTCAGGACCCCATCAGATACGCAGTATTTT

size: NA
J: TRBJ1-1
D: NA
V: TRBV5-1
CDR3: CASSPPYSDSEAFF
DNA: TGCGCCAGCAGCCCACCTTACTCGGACTCGGAAGCTTTCTTT

size: NA
J: TRBJ2-5
D: TRBD2
V: TRBV2
CDR3: CASRARTSGSSQQETQYF
DNA: TGTGCCAGCAGGGCTAGGACTAGCGGGAGTTCCCAACAAGAGACCCAGTACTTC

size: NA
J: TRBJ1-2
D: TRBD1
V: TRBV7-2
CDR3: CASSLGGQGSSYGYTF
DNA: TGTGCCAGCAGCTTAGGGGGACAGGGGTCCTCCTATGGCTACACCTTC

size: NA
J: TRBJ1-1
D: NA
V: TRBV5-1
CDR3: CASKAGTGTEAFF
DNA: TGCGCCAGCAAGGCGGGTACTGGCACTGAAGCTTTCTTT

size: NA
J: TRBJ1-2
D: NA
V: TRBV7-2
CDR3: CASSSRGTNYGYTF
DNA: TGTGCCAGCAGCTCTAGGGGGACTAACTATGGCTACACCTTC

size: NA
J: TRBJ1-6
D: NA
V: TRBV30
CDR3: CAWRGNYNSPLHF
DNA: TGTGCCTGGAGGGGGAATTATAATTCACCCCTCCACTTT

size: NA
J: TRBJ2-5
D: NA
V: TRBV7-6
CDR3: CASSLKIARGFQETQYF
DNA: TGTGCCAGCAGCTTAAAGATTGCCAGGGGTTTTCAAGAGACCCAGTACTTC

size: NA
J: TRBJ1-6
D: NA
V: TRBV18
CDR3: CASSPPWDRNSPLHF
DNA: TGTGCCAGCTCACCACCTTGGGATAGGAATTCACCCCTCCACTTT

size: NA
J: TRBJ1-2
D: NA
V: TRBV6-5
CDR3: CASSSEAYGYTF
DNA: TGTGCCAGCAGTTCGGAGGCCTATGGCTACACCTTC

size: NA
J: TRBJ1-4
D: TRBD1
V: TRBV9
CDR3: CASSLSGQRSTNEKLFF
DNA: TGTGCCAGCAGCTTGTCGGGACAGAGATCAACTAATGAAAAACTGTTTTTT

size: NA
J: TRBJ2-7
D: NA
V: TRBV23-1
CDR3: CASSRGDLPSYEQYF
DNA: TGCGCCAGCAGTCGTGGAGATTTACCCTCCTACGAGCAGTACTTC

size: NA
J: TRBJ1-4
D: NA
V: TRBV12-3/TRBV12-4
CDR3: CATTGATNEKLFF
DNA: TGTGCCACCACAGGTGCAACTAATGAAAAACTGTTTTTT

size: NA
J: TRBJ2-2
D: TRBD2
V: TRBV9
CDR3: CASSVLRGGTGELFF
DNA: TGTGCCAGCAGCGTATTGCGGGGGGGCACCGGGGAGCTGTTTTTT

size: NA
J: TRBJ1-1
D: NA
V: TRBV11-2
CDR3: CASSSGVEAFF
DNA: TGTGCCAGCAGCTCGGGCGTGGAGGCTTTCTTT

size: NA
J: TRBJ1-5
D: NA
V: TRBV6-1
CDR3: CASSDGRFGYSNQPQHF
DNA: TGTGCCAGCAGTGATGGCCGGTTTGGGTATAGCAATCAGCCCCAGCATTTT

size: NA
J: TRBJ2-4
D: NA
V: TRBV5-1
CDR3: CASSLLSSTGNDIAKNIQYF
DNA: TGCGCCAGCAGCTTGTTAAGTTCGACAGGAAACGACATAGCCAAAAACATTCAGTACTTC

size: NA
J: TRBJ2-2
D: NA
V: TRBV5-6
CDR3: CASSPPGHSNTGELFF
DNA: TGTGCCAGCAGCCCGCCGGGACACTCGAACACCGGGGAGCTGTTTTTT

size: NA
J: TRBJ2-3
D: TRBD2
V: TRBV5-1
CDR3: CASSLGLAGAVTDTQYF
DNA: TGCGCCAGCAGCCTAGGACTAGCGGGAGCCGTCACAGATACGCAGTATTTT

size: NA
J: TRBJ1-5
D: NA
V: TRBV4-1
CDR3: CASSHGGPNQPQHF
DNA: TGCGCCAGCAGCCATGGGGGCCCCAATCAGCCCCAGCATTTT